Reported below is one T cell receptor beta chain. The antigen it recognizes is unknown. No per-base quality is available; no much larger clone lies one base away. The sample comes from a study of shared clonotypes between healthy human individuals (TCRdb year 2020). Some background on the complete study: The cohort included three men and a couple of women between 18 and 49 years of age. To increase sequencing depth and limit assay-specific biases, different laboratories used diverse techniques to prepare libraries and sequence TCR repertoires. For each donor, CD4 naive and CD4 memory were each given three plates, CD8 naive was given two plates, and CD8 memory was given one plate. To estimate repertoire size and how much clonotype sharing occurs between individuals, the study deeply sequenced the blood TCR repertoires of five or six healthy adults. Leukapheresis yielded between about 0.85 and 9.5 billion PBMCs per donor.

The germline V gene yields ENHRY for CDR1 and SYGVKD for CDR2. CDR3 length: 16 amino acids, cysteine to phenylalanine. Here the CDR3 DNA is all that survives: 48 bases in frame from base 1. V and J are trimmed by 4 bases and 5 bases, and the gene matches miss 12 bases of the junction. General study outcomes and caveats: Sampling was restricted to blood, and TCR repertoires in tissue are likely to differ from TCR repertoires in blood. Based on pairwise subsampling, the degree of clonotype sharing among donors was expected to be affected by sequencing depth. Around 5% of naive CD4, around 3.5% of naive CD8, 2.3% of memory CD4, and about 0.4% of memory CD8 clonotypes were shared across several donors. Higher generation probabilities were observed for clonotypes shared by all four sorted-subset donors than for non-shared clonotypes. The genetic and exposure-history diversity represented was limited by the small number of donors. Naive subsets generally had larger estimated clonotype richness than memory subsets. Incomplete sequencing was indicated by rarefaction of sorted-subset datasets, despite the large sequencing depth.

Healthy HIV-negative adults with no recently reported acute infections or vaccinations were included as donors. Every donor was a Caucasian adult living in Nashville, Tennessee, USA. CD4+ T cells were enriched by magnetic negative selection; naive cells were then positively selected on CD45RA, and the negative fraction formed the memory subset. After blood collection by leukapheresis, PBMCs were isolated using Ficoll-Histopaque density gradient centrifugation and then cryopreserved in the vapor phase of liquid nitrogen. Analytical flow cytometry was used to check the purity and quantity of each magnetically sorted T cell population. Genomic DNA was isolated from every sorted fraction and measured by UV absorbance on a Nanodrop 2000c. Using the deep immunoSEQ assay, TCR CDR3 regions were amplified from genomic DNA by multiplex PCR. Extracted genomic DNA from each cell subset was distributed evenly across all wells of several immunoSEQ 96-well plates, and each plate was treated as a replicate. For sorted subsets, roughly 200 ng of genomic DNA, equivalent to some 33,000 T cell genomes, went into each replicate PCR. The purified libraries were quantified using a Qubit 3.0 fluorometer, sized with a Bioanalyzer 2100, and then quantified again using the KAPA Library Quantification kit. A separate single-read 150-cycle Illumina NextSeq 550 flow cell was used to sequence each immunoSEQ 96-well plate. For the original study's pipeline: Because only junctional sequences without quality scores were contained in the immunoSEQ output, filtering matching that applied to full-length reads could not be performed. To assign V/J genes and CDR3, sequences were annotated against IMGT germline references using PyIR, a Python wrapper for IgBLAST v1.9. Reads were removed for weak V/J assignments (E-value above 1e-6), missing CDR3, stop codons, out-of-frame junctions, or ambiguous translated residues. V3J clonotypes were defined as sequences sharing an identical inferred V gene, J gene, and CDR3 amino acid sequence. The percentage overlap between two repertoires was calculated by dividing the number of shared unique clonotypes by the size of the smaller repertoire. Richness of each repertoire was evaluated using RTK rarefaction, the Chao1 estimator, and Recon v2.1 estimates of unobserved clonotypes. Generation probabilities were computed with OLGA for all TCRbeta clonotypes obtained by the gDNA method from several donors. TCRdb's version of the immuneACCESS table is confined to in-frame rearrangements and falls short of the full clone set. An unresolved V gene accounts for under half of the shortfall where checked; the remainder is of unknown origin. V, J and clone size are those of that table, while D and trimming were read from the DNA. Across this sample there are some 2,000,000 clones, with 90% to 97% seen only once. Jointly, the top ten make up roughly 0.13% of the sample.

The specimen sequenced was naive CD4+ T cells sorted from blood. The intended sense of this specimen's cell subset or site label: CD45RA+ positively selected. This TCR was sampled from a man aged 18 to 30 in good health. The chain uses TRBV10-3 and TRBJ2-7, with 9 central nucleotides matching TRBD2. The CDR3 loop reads CAISGGRVAGAHEQYF. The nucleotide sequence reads TGTGCCATCAGTGGTGGGAGGGTAGCGGGAGCCCACGAGCAGTACTTC.